The following is a T cell receptor (beta chain) sequence with its context. Study processing details: Reference gene primer amplification in the assay estimated nucleated cell counts. Method: immunoSEQ multiplex PCR; TCRdb's copy keeps in-frame clones and lacks some. D and trimming were read from the DNA, whereas the V and J calls and clone size are those reported in that table. The table includes 80,000 or so clones, 91% detected once. V lost 0 bases, J lost 1 base, and 4 bases stayed unmatched. Germline values: CDR1 SGHRS, CDR2 YFSETQ. This CDR3 is 16 amino acids long. The sample comes from a study of blood T cell repertoires in COVID-19.

This rearrangement joins TRBV5-1 to TRBJ2-3, with 8 bases identical to TRBD1. The receptor was derived from a woman aged 50 to 65 in a cohort sampled during active COVID-19. The sequencing input was peripheral blood. The CDR3 reads CASSLGTGGRTDTQYF. DNA for the CDR3: TGCGCCAGCAGCTTGGGCACAGGGGGGCGCACAGATACGCAGTATTTT.